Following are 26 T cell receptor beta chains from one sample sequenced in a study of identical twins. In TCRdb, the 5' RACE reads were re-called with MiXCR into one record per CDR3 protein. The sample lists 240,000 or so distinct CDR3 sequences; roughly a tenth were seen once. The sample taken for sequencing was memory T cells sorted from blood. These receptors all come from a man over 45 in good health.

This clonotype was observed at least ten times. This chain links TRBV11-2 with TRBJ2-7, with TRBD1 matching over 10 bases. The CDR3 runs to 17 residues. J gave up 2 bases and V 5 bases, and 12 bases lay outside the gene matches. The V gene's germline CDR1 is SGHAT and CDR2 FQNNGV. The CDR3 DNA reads TGTGCCAGCAGCCCCATCTACATTGGGACAGGGGCCTACGAGCAGTACTTC. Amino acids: CASSPIYIGTGAYEQYF.

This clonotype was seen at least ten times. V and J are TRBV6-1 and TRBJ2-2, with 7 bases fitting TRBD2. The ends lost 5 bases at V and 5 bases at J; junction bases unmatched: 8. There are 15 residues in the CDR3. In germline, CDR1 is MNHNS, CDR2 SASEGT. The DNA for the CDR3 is TGTGCCAGCAGTCTGGTTGGGGGGGGGACCGGGGAGCTGTTTTTT. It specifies CASSLVGGGTGELFF.

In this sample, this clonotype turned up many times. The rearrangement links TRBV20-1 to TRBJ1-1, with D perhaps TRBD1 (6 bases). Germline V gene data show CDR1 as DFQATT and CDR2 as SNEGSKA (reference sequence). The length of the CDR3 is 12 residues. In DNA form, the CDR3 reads TGCGGCCAGCCCAGGGGAGGGACTGAAGCTTTCTTT. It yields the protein CGQPRGGTEAFF.

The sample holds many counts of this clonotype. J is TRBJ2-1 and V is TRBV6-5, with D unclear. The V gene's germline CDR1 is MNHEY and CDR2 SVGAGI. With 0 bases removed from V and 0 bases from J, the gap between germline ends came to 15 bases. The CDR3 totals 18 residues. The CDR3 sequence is CASSYSVAAATSYNEQFF. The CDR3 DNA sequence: TGTGCCAGCAGTTACTCGGTTGCTGCCGCCACCTCCTACAATGAGCAGTTCTTC.

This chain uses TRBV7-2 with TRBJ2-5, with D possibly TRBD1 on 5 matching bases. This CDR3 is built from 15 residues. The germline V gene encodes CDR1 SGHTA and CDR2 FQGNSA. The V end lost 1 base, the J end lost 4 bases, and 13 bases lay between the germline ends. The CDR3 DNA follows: TGTGCCAGCAGCTTAGGTGTAGGGGCTTTAGAGACCCAGTACTTC. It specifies CASSLGVGALETQYF.

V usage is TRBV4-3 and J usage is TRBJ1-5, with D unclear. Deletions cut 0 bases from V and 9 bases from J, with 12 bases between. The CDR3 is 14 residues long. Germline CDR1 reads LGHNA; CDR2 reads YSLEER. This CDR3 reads CASSQERSRSPQHF. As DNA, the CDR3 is TGCGCCAGCAGCCAAGAACGGAGCCGGTCGCCCCAGCATTTT.

CDR3 coding DNA: TGTGCCACCAGTGACCCCGTACAGGGGAGAGGCACAGATACGCAGTATTTT. Encoded protein: CATSDPVQGRGTDTQYF. V and J are TRBV24-1 and TRBJ2-3; 7 positions match TRBD1. The germline gives CDR1 KGHDR, CDR2 SFDVKD. This CDR3 comprises 17 residues. Trimming at V came to 4 bases and at J to 1 base, leaving 10 bases not matched to a gene.

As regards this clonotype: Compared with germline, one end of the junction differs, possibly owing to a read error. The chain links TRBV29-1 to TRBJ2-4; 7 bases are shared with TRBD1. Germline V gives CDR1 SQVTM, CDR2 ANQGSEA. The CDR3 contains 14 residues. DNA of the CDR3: TGCAGCGTTTGGACAGGTCAAGGCAAAAACATTCAGTGCTTC. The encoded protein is CSVWTGQGKNIQCF.

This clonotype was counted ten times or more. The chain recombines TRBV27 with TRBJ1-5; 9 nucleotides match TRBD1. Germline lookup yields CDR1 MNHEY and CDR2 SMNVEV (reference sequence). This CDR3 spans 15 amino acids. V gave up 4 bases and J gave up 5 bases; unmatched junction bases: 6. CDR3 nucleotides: TGTGCCAGCAGTTCGGACAGGGGAAGAGATCAGCCCCAGCATTTT. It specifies CASSSDRGRDQPQHF.

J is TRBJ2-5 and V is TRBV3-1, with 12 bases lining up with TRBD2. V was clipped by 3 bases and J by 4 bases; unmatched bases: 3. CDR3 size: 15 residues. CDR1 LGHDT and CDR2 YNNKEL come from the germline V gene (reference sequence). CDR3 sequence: CASSHSLAGGETQYF. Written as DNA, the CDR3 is TGTGCCAGCAGCCACTCACTAGCGGGAGGAGAGACCCAGTACTTC.

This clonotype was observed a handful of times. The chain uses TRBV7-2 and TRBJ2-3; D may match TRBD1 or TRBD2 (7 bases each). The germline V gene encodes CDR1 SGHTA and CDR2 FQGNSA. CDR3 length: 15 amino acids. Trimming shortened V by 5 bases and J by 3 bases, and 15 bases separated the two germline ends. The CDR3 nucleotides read TGTGCCAGCAGCCCAAGACAGGGAGGGACAGATACGCAGTATTTT. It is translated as CASSPRQGGTDTQYF.

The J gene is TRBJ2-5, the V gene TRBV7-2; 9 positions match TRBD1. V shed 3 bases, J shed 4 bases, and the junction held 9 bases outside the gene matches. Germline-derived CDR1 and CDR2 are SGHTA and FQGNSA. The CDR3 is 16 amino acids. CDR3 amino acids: CASSLLKGTGRETQYF. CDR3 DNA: TGTGCCAGCAGCTTGCTGAAAGGGACAGGGAGAGAGACCCAGTACTTC. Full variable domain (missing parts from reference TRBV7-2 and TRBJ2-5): GAGVSQSPSNKVTEKGKDVELRCDPISGHTALYWYRQSLGQGLEFLIYFQGNSAPDKSGLPSDRFSAERTGGSVSTLTIQRTQQEDSAVYLCASSLLKGTGRETQYFGPGTRLLVL.

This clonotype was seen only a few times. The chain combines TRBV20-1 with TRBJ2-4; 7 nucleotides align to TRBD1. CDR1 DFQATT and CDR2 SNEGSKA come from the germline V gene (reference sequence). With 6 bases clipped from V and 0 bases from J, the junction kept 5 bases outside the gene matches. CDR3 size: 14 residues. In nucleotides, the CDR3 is TGCAGTGCCGAGGGGGCTAAAGCCAAAAACATTCAGTACTTC. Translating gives CSAEGAKAKNIQYF.

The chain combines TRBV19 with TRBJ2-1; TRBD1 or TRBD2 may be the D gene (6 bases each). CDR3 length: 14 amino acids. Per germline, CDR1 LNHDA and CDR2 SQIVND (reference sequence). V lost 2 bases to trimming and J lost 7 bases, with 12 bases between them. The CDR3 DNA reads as TGTGCCAGTAGTATAAGGGGGGTAGTTAATGAGCAGTTCTTC. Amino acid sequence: CASSIRGVVNEQFF.

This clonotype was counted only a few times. Here the CDR3 reads CASSPGTGFGELFF. As DNA, the CDR3 is TGTGCCAGCAGCCCAGGGACAGGATTCGGGGAGCTGTTTTTT. The J gene is TRBJ2-2, the V gene TRBV11-2; TRBD1 matches at 8 bases. The CDR3 extends over 14 amino acids. Looked up from germline, CDR1 is SGHAT and CDR2 is FQNNGV. The junction had 6 bases not matched to a gene; V was cut back by 5 bases and J by 7 bases.

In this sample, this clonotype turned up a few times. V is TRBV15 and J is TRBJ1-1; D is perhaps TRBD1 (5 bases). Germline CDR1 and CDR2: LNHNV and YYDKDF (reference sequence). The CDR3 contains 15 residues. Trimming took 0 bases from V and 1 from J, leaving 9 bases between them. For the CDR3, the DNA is TGTGCCACCAGCAGAGATAGGGGCAGGAACACTGAAGCTTTCTTT. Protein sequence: CATSRDRGRNTEAFF.

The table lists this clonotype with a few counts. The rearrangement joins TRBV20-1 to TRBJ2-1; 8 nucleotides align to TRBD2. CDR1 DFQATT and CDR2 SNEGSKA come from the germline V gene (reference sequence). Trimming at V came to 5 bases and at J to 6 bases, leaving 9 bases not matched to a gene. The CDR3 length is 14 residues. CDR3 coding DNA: TGCAGTGCTCCCCGAGGCGGGGGGCCCAATGAGCAGTTCTTC. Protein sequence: CSAPRGGGPNEQFF.

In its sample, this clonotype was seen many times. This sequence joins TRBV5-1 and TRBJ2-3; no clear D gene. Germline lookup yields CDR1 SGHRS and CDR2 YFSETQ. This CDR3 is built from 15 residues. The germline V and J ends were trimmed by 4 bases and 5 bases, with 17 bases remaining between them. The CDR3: CASSLHGVGKDTQYF. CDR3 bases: TGCGCCAGCAGCCTACATGGGGTAGGGAAAGATACGCAGTATTTT.

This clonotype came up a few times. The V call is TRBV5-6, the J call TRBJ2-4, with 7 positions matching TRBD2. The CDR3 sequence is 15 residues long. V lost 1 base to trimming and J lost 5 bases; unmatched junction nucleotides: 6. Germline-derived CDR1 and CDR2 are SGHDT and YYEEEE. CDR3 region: CASSLFSLAENIQYF. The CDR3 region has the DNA TGTGCCAGCAGCTTGTTTAGCCTAGCGGAAAACATTCAGTACTTC.

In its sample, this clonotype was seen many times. CDR3 protein: CSADRGGPEQFF. Written as DNA, the CDR3 is TGCAGTGCAGATAGGGGGGGGCCTGAGCAGTTCTTC. The chain couples TRBV20-1 to TRBJ2-1; weak D call: TRBD2 (7 bases). The V gene lost 6 bases and the J gene lost 9 bases, with 15 bases spanning the gap. Germline loops: CDR1 DFQATT, CDR2 SNEGSKA (reference sequence). This CDR3 spans 12 amino acids.

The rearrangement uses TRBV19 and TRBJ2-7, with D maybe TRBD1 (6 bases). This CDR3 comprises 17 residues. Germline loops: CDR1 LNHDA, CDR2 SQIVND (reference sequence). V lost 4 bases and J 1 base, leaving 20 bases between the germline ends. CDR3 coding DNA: TGTGCCAGTAGTACAGTAACAGGGAAAGGACGGTCCTACGAGCAGTACTTC. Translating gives CASSTVTGKGRSYEQYF.

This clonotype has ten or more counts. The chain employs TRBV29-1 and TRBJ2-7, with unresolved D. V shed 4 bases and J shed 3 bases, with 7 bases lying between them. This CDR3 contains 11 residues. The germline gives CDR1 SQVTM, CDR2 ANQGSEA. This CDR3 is CSVGHGYEQYF. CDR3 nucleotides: TGCAGCGTTGGACACGGCTACGAGCAGTACTTC.

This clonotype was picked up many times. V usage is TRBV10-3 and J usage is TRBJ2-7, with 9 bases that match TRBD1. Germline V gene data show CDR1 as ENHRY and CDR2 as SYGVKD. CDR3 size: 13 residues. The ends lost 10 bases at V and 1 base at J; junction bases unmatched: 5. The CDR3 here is CATRDRESYEQYF. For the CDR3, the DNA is TGTGCCACCCGGGACAGGGAGTCCTACGAGCAGTACTTC.

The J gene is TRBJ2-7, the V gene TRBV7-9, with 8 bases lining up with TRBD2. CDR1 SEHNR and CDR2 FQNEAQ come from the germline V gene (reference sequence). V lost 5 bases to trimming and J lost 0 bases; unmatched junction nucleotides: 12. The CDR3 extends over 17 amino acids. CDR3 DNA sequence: TGTGCCAGCAGCCATCCTCTTACCGGGACTAGCTCCTACGAGCAGTACTTC. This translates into CASSHPLTGTSSYEQYF.

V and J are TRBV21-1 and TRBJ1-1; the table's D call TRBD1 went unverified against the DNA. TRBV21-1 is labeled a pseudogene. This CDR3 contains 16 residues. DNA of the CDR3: TGTGCCAGCAGCAAAGGGCAACAGGAGGAGAACACTGAAGCTTTCTTT. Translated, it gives CASSKGQQEENTEAFF.

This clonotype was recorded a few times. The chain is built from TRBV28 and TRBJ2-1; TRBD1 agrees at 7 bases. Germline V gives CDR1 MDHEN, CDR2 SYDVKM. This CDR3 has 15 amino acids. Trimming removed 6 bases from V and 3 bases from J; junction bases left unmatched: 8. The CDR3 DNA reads TGTGCCAGCAGATCCGGGACAGTGGACTACAATGAGCAGTTCTTC. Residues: CASRSGTVDYNEQFF.